This T cell receptor beta chain is drawn from a study of blood T cell repertoires in COVID-19 (TCRdb year 2020). With regard to the full study: The collaborator samples originated in the United States, Italy and Spain and spanned the acute and convalescent phases of COVID-19. The prospective study material was composed of cDNA or gDNA derived from T cells, B-cell-depleted T cells, or PBMCs. Subjects who had been exposed to COVID-19, were actively infected with it, or had recovered from it provided the deeply sampled blood TCRbeta repertoires that made up the dataset. The repertoires were made available in a free public database intended to serve as a resource for research on the immune response to SARS-CoV-2. Samples were obtained from the ongoing ImmuneRACE study (first 160 participants) and from 1,254 subjects provided by 6 global collaborators. The sample metadata nearly always contained a de-identified subject ID, COVID-19 status, age in years and sex. Where available, HLA class I and class II types were taken from metadata supplied by the sample provider and were not determined by assay-based typing.

Each collaborating institution followed its own protocols to collect whole blood in K2EDTA tubes. For TCRbeta analysis, collaborators shipped samples in one of three forms: frozen whole blood, isolated PBMCs, or DNA extracted from either of those sample types. The germline V gene sets CDR1 to MNHNS and CDR2 to SASEGT. V and J are trimmed by 3 bases and 1 base, and the gene matches miss 2 bases of the junction. The CDR3 contains 14 residues, cysteine and phenylalanine counted. The sequence is cut down to CDR3 DNA, 42 bases in frame from base 1. Regarding this clone: Which antigen it targets is not known. There are no base qualities to consult, and no much larger clone falls within one base.

Here is what the overall study found, with its caveats: The amount of clinical and demographic metadata varied by source and participant and was provided uncurated.

TCRbeta CDR3 regions were amplified from genomic DNA using the immunoSEQ Assay, a bias-controlled multiplex PCR. Under the source paper's analysis protocol: Nucleated cell counts per sample were estimated from amplification of reference gene primers within the assay. To quantify the absolute abundance of each unique TCRbeta CDR3 rearrangement, sequence reads were collapsed and filtered. For each sample, productive Simpson clonality was calculated by taking the square root of Simpson's diversity index across productive rearrangements. Sourced from immuneACCESS, this table was stored by TCRdb with only in-frame sequences that have V and J called. A share of the clones is absent; for the studies checked, an unresolved V gene accounts for under half, and the remainder has no known explanation. V and J calls plus clone size are reproduced from that table; the DNA served to infer D and trimming. In this sample the table shows roughly 100,000 clones, roughly 84% of which occur a single time. In total, the top ten clones hold about 12% of the sample.

The chain uses TRBV6-1 and TRBJ1-1; TRBD1 agrees with 7 junctional bases. The receptor was isolated from a human donor in a cohort sampled during active COVID-19. The sample was peripheral blood. Read as DNA, the sequence is TGTGCCAGCAGTGAGACAGGGACGAACACTGAAGCTTTCTTT. It translates as CASSETGTNTEAFF.